This TCR beta chain was obtained from a study of Ad26.COV2.S vaccination and SARS-CoV-2 variants. Across the study: Each vaccinee took Ad26.COV2.S intramuscularly, once or twice 56 days apart. Study-wide points: Similar non-spike TCR breadth was observed in recipients of vaccine and of placebo. The TCR breadth and depth analyses may have understated or missed part of the total T cell responses.

Clones were sequenced by immunoSEQ multiplex PCR, and TCRdb holds only the in-frame ones, with some missing. The sample contains roughly 700,000 clones, around 89% of which appear only once. With respect to this clone: No antigen is known for it.

V was clipped by 7 bases and J by 5 bases, with 12 bases between them. CDR3 length: 12 amino acids. Specified treatment: about 20 received Ad26.COV2.S at low or high dose, single or two shots; about five received placebo; per-sample allocation not given. Sampling took place 63 days after the first vaccine or placebo injection. In Boston, an adult donor aged 18-55 years took part. The material was peripheral blood, obtained in a trial of Ad26.COV2.S vaccine versus placebo. This rearrangement joins TRBV12-3 or TRBV12-4 to TRBJ2-7; D unclear. The receptor comes from a person aged 18 to 59 who received the Ad26.COV2.S COVID-19 vaccine or a placebo. The CDR3 region is CASKLVGNEQYF. CDR3 nucleotides: TGTGCCAGCAAACTTGTAGGGAACGAGCAGTACTTC.